The T cell receptor beta chain described here comes from a study of tumor-infiltrating lymphocytes in primary liver carcinoma. Using a constant-region primer together with ProtoScript II reverse transcriptase, TCR beta cDNA was made from roughly 540 ng of total RNA. Investigators got TCR beta libraries out of three nested multiplex PCR rounds, done with slightly modified ARM-PCR. TRBV1-TRBV30 forward and Cbeta reverse primers drove the first two roughly 10-cycle rounds. TCRdb re-called the multiplex PCR reads with MiXCR, one entry per CDR3 protein. Of about 200,000 distinct CDR3 sequences in the sample, around 81% were seen once. The CDR3 is made up of 13 amino acids. Germline assignment: CDR1 LGHNA and CDR2 YNFKEQ. Without any cell sorting, 20-30 mg of bulk tissue yielded co-extracted RNA and DNA. Worth noting for this clonotype: An end of the junction differs from the germline gene, which may be a read error.

The receptor comes from a man aged 40-49 years with primary liver carcinoma and hepatitis B virus infection. The sequencing input was tumor tissue from primary liver carcinoma. The chain joins TRBV4-2 to TRBJ2-7, with TRBD2 matching over 9 bases. The CDR3 DNA reads as TGTGCCAGCGACGTTAGCGGGAGCTACGAGCAATACTTC. Protein sequence: CASDVSGSYEQYF.